Listed here is a single T cell receptor beta chain. Its antigen is unknown. No base quality values were provided; no much bigger clone lies one nucleotide off. The record originates from a study of T-cell reconstitution after alpha-beta-depleted transplantation in children listed by TCRdb under 2016. Describing the broader study: Using TCR repertoire profiling, the study quantitatively followed how T-cell immune reconstitution unfolded in children after TCRalphabeta/CD19-depleted allogeneic hematopoietic cell transplantation.

Overall results and qualifications from the work: The apparently early recovery of alphabetaT-cell counts about two months after transplant reportedly depended on only several hundred rapidly expanded clones that came from non-depleted graft cells. Over subsequent months, a decline in hyperexpanded clone frequencies was noted, and after one year, T-cell counts and TCRbeta diversity were mostly ascribed to newly produced T cells. The high TCRbeta diversity at day 60 in some patients was ascribed to recipient T cells and intrathymic progenitors that had survived conditioning.

Sample treatment or condition, as interpreted from the label and publication: allogeneic hematopoietic cell transplantation with graft depleted of TCRalphabeta T cells and CD19 B cells. The transplant recipients were children given TCRalphabeta/CD19-depleted allogeneic hematopoietic cell grafts. The germline V gene (reference sequence) sets CDR1 to DFQATT and CDR2 to SNEGSKA. There are 10 amino acids in the CDR3, from cysteine to phenylalanine inclusive. Only CDR3 DNA is held: 30 bases, read in frame from base 1. V and J are truncated by 3 bases and 12 bases respectively, leaving an intervening sequence of 11 bases. Libraries were prepared through PCR. The run used an Illumina HiSeq 2500. TCR libraries were prepared with molecular barcoding, using unique molecular identifiers to normalize TCRbeta repertoire quantification. The public sequencing data were trimmed at Q25 with fastp and processed into clonotypes with MiXCR by TCRdb, which kept only in-frame beta chains. Identical CDR3 proteins give one entry, which carries the most common genes and DNA. The table for this sample lists 350,000 to 500,000 distinct CDR3 sequences; roughly 44% of them were counted only once. About 30% of the sample is in the top ten clones.

This clonotype was sampled from a girl aged 2 to 9 with aplastic anemia, due to receive a stem cell transplant. The receptor chain draws on TRBV20-1 and TRBJ2-5; the D gene could be either TRBD1 or TRBD2, each agreeing at 5 bases. Specimen: PBMCs, collected before TCRalphabeta/CD19-depleted stem cell transplant. The DNA sequence follows: TGCAGTGCTAGCCGGACACTAGAGTACTTC. Its translation is CSASRTLEYF.